This TCR beta chain was profiled in a study of shared clonotypes between healthy human individuals. Points from the study as a whole: Naive CD4 clonotype sharing across several donors was approximately 5%.

Germline CDR1 reads GTSNPN; CDR2 reads SVGIG (reference sequence). The CDR3 sequence is 13 residues long. V shed 4 bases and J 5 bases; nucleotides not matched to a gene: 5. A word on this clone: The antigen remains unidentified.

The data were produced by immunoSEQ multiplex PCR, yet TCRdb's version contains in-frame clones alone and is incomplete. The sample gives about 2.4 million clones, around 90% of which show up once; roughly 0.13% is in the top ten. The sample was naive CD4+ T cells sorted from blood. As for subset: CD45RA+ positively selected. The chain is built from TRBV30 and TRBJ2-5; 9 bases line up with TRBD2. The receptor's source is a man between 18 and 35 years old in good health. The CDR3 sequence: CAWISGGSETQYF. DNA of the CDR3: TGTGCCTGGATCAGCGGGGGGAGTGAGACCCAGTACTTC.